This TCR beta chain was obtained from a study of T cells in Graves' hyperthyroidism and ophthalmopathy (dated by TCRdb to the late 2010s). The study in broad terms: To identify TCR V-J signatures that set the groups apart, the researchers used a discovery cohort of about a hundred patients, made up of 43 with Graves' ophthalmopathy and some 60 with stable Graves' hyperthyroidism. Whether ophthalmopathy could be predicted prospectively was tested in an independent validation cohort made up of roughly 19 hyperthyroidism patients plus 17 patients who later progressed to ophthalmopathy. For training and testing, the roughly 97 patients in the discovery cohort were randomly divided in a 7:3 ratio. In more than 5 Graves' hyperthyroidism patients, the study also compared T-cell repertoires from thyroid tissue with T-cell repertoires from blood. Once sampling was done, hyperthyroidism patients were given methimazole at a starting dose of 30 mg daily, whereas ophthalmopathy patients were given high-dose intravenous methylprednisolone. According to the paper, TCR Vbeta CDR3 sequencing was carried out on some 130 peripheral blood samples, which came from approximately 41 ophthalmopathy, some 73 hyperthyroidism and about 17 progressor patients.

CDR1 and CDR2, looked up from the germline V gene, are ENHRY and SYGVKD. Reading from cysteine to phenylalanine, the CDR3 counts 12 amino acids. Just the 36-base CDR3 DNA is kept, in frame starting at base 1. At the junction V is shortened by 6 bases and J by 4 bases, with 9 bases in between. Overall study outcomes, separate from this receptor: In validation, progression to ophthalmopathy was predicted by the model with about 70% sensitivity and roughly 76% specificity, a median of approximately 6.5 months before onset. A model built on a 13 V-J signature distinguished ophthalmopathy from stable hyperthyroidism, reaching roughly 88% sensitivity and 81.08% specificity in cross-validation and 80%/75% in testing. No statistical method was used to set the sample size in advance, and investigators knew the group allocation. Most expanded thyroid clonotypes (frequency above 0.001) were also detected in blood, a finding suggesting that blood repertoires may reflect thyroid immune responses.

TCR beta CDR3 regions were amplified from RNA transcripts. For the first round of RT-PCR on the TCR CDR3, the HTBI primer set was used together with the Qiagen OneStep RT-PCR kit. Libraries were constructed in a second round of multiplex PCR, after which size selection and purification were performed. Libraries were sequenced paired-end with 100 bp reads on an Illumina HiSeq2000. Per the authors' processing: Raw data were processed with SOAPnuke, discarding reads with adapters, uncalled bases, mean Phred below 15, or no exact constant-primer or identifier match. COPE v1.2.5 was used to merge the high-quality paired reads, and each unique nucleotide sequence was defined as a clonotype. MiTCR v1.1 was used to align clonotypes to the IMGT TRBV, TRBD and TRBJ reference segments. Analysis was restricted to V-J combinations with a frequency above 0.0001, which covered 99% to 99.2% of repertoires. The TCS score was defined as the ratio of F50 (clonal expansion) to E x V (chaos), calculated using BLOSUM62-based TCRdist between CDR3 peptides within each V-J. Welch's t-statistics and random forest reduced around 550 V-J features to around 14, which were used in a naive Bayes classifier (R e1071). The Morisita-Horn index was used to measure how similar the thyroid and blood repertoires were. The public reads were reprocessed in TCRdb via fastp at Q25 and MiXCR, keeping in-frame beta chains. Each CDR3 protein appears once, grouped with its most common genes and DNA. The V and J calls were determined by TCRdb, not by the authors. The sample profile shows roughly 93,000 distinct CDR3 sequences; about 40% of them were found once. The biggest ten clones account for roughly 10% of the sample.

Stable Graves' hyperthyroidism was defined as the absence of progression to ophthalmopathy over 18 months of follow-up. Hyperthyroidism patients were aged 18 to 65 years and newly diagnosed, with disease duration of less than 2 months. Any patient with an uncontrolled infection, another autoimmune disease, pregnancy or lactation was excluded. Diagnoses were based on clinical symptoms, serum thyroxine and TRAb, thyroid ultrasound and orbital computed tomography. Trizol reagent was used to extract total RNA, and RNA quality was then checked on an Agilent 2100 Bioanalyzer. Of note for this clonotype: Its recognized antigen is unknown. Base qualities were left out, and no much larger clone turns up one base away.

The chain uses TRBV10-3 and TRBJ1-1; TRBD1 is a weak D gene call, 6 bases matching. Sequencing was done on a sample of peripheral blood or thyroid tissue (not recorded which). The origin of this receptor is a woman in her twenties or thirties with Graves' hyperthyroidism. The CDR3 protein sequence reads: CAIRTGGTEAFF. The DNA reads as follows: TGTGCCATCAGGACAGGTGGCACTGAAGCTTTCTTT.